This T cell receptor (beta chain) was identified during a study of blood T cell repertoires in COVID-19. Study overall: COVID-19 samples, acute and convalescent, were from the United States, Italy and Spain.

The CDR3 sequence is 15 residues long. V shed 5 bases and J 1 base; nucleotides not matched to a gene: 4. The germline gives CDR1 SGHTA, CDR2 FQGNSA. Data came from immunoSEQ multiplex PCR; TCRdb stores just in-frame clones and leaves some out. The sample yields under 350,000 clones, over 75% seen once. Specimen: peripheral blood. This receptor was obtained from a woman aged 25 to 39 with COVID-19, enrolled during active disease. The chain combines TRBV7-2 with TRBJ2-2, with TRBD2 matching over 7 bases. The DNA of the CDR3 is TGTGCCAGCAGCCCGTGGGGGGGGAACACCGGGGAGCTGTTTTTT. This encodes CASSPWGGNTGELFF.